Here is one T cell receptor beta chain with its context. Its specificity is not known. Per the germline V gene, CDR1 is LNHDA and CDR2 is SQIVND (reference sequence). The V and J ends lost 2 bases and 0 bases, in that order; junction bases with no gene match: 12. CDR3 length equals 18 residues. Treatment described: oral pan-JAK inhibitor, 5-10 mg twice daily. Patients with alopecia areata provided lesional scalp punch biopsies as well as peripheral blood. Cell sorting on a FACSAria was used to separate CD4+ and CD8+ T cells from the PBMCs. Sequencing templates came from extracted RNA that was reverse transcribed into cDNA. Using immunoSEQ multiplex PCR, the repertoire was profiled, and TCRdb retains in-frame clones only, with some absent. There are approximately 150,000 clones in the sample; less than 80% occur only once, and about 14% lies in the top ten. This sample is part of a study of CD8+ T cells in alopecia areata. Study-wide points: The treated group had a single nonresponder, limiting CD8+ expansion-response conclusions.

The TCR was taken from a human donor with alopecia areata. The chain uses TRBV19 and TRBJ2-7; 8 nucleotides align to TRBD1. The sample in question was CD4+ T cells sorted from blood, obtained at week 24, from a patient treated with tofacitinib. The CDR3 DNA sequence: TGTGCCAGTAGTATAACCTACGACAGGGGCCCTAGCTCCTACGAGCAGTACTTC. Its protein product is CASSITYDRGPSSYEQYF.